This T cell receptor beta chain was found in a study of low-dose radiotherapy and immunotherapy resistance in tumors. Study details: Every six weeks patients received intravenous ipilimumab 1 mg/kg, and every two weeks they received intravenous nivolumab 240 mg.

Germline V gene sequence: CDR1 MNHEY, CDR2 SVGEGT. The CDR3 consists of 13 residues. Trimming removed 8 bases from V and 5 bases from J, with 13 bases in between. This clonotype was recorded many times. With TRAV- and TRBV-specific primers, first-strand cDNA was made, covering the alpha and beta chains. TCR amplification used approximately 19 PCR cycles, a constant-region primer and a V-primer adapter. Each CDR3 protein gets one entry after TCRdb re-called the reads with MiXCR. The table shows tens of thousands of distinct CDR3 sequences, with around 25% occurring only once. The time point here: before trial treatment.

The clonotype originates from a male donor with prostate cancer. The rearrangement uses TRBV6-2 or TRBV6-3 and TRBJ1-5, with D possibly TRBD1 on 5 matching bases. The sample was PBMCs, taken before treatment. CDR3 DNA: TGTGCCAGCCGCCGGGGGGGTTATCAGCCCCAGCATTTT. Its translation is CASRRGGYQPQHF.